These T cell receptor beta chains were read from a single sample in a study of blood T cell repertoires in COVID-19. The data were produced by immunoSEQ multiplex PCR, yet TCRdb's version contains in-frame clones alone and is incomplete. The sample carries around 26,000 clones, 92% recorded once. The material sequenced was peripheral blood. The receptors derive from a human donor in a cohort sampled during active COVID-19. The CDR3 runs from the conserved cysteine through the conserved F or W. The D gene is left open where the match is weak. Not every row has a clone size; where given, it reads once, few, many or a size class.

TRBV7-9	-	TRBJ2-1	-	CASSPSPEVQFF	TGTGCCAGCAGCCCCAGTCCCGAGGTGCAGTTCTTC
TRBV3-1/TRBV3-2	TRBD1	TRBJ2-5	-	CASSPTGTGGPETQYF	TGTGCCAGCAGTCCCACAGGGACAGGGGGCCCCGAGACCCAGTACTTC
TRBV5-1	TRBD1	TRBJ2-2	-	CASSPVQGAGELFF	TGCGCCAGCAGCCCGGTCCAGGGGGCCGGGGAGCTGTTTTTT
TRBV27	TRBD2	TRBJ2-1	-	CASGGLAGYNEQFF	TGTGCCAGCGGCGGACTAGCGGGGTACAATGAGCAGTTCTTC
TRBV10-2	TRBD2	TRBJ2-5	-	CASSESGTSLSEETQYF	TGCGCCAGCAGTGAGTCTGGGACTAGCCTTAGTGAGGAGACCCAGTACTTC
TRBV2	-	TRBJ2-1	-	CASSAGPYNEQFF	TGTGCCAGCAGTGCAGGTCCATACAATGAGCAGTTCTTC
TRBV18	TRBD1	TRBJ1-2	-	CASSPSPGTGEYGYTF	TGTGCCAGCTCACCATCCCCCGGGACAGGGGAGTACGGCTACACCTTC
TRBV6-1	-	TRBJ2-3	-	CASSEPRLADWRQYF	TGTGCCAGCAGTGAACCGCGGCTAGCAGATTGGCGGCAGTATTTT
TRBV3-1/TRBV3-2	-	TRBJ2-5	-	CASSHPRGTYQETQYF	TGTGCCAGCAGCCACCCCAGGGGTACATACCAAGAGACCCAGTACTTC
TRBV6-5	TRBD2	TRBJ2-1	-	CASTSGLVGNEQFF	TGTGCCAGCACCTCAGGACTAGTGGGTAATGAGCAGTTCTTC
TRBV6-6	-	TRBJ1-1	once	CASSYSEPNTEAFF	TGTGCCAGCAGTTACTCGGAGCCGAACACTGAAGCTTTCTTT
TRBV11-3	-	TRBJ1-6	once	CASSRQLGSPLHF	TGTGCCAGCAGCCGACAGCTGGGTTCGCCCCTCCACTTT
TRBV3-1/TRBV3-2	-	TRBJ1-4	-	CASSGHVEKLFF	TGTGCCAGCAGTGGACATGTGGAAAAACTGTTTTTT
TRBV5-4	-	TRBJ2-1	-	CASSLASPKNEQFF	TGTGCCAGCAGCTTGGCGAGCCCGAAAAATGAGCAGTTCTTC
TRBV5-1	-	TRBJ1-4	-	CASRFLNEKLFF	TGCGCCAGCAGGTTTTTAAATGAAAAACTGTTTTTT
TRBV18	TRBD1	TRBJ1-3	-	CASSPDRGNGNTIYF	TGTGCCAGCTCACCGGACAGGGGTAATGGAAACACCATATATTTT
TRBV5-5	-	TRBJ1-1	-	CASSGGSGVRSTEAFF	TGTGCCAGCAGCGGGGGGAGCGGTGTTCGGAGCACTGAAGCTTTCTTT
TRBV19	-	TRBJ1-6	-	CASSQGISPLHF	TGTGCCAGTAGTCAGGGGATTTCACCCCTCCACTTT
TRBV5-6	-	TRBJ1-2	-	CASSLGLGGTGGYTF	TGTGCCAGCAGCTTGGGACTCGGCGGGACCGGAGGCTACACCTTC
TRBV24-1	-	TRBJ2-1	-	CATSVSYNEQFF	TGTGCCACCAGTGTCAGCTACAATGAGCAGTTCTTC
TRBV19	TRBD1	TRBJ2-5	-	CASSIDQTGVETQYF	TGTGCCAGTAGTATAGACCAGACAGGGGTGGAGACCCAGTACTTC
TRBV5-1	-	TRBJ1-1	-	CASSTTVNTEAFF	TGCGCCAGCAGCACCACAGTGAACACTGAAGCTTTCTTT
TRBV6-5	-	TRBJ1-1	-	CASSYSGDSSTEAFF	TGTGCCAGCAGTTACTCAGGGGACTCGAGCACTGAAGCTTTCTTT
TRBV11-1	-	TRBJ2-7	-	CASTVGSGPYEQYF	TGTGCCAGCACCGTTGGTAGCGGCCCCTACGAGCAGTACTTC
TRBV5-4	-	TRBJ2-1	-	CASSLPYNEQFF	TGTGCCAGCAGCCTCCCTTACAATGAGCAGTTCTTC
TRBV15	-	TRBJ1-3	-	CATSIDLRDTIYF	TGTGCCACCAGTATCGATCTACGGGACACCATATATTTT
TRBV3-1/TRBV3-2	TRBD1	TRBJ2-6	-	CASSPLPGQGTSSGANVLTF	TGTGCCAGCAGCCCTTTGCCGGGACAGGGGACGAGCTCTGGGGCCAACGTCCTGACTTTC
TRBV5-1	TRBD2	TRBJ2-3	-	CASSGRLAGWADTQYF	TGCGCCAGCAGCGGCCGACTAGCGGGGTGGGCAGATACGCAGTATTTT
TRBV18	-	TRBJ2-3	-	CASSLLYRVASTDTQYF	TGTGCCAGCTCACTTTTGTACAGGGTCGCTAGCACAGATACGCAGTATTTT
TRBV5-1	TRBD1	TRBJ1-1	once	CASSQGQGEAFF	TGCGCCAGCAGCCAAGGACAGGGCGAAGCTTTCTTT
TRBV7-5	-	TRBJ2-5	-	CVRSLSRETQYF	TGTGTCAGAAGCTTATCCAGAGAGACCCAGTACTTC
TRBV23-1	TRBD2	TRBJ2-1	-	CARYLQTSGSNEQFF	TGCGCCAGATACCTACAGACTAGCGGATCTAATGAGCAGTTCTTC
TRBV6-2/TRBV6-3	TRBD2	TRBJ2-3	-	CASTPYRTSGDRTDTQYF	TGTGCCAGCACCCCTTATAGGACTAGCGGGGACCGCACAGATACGCAGTATTTT
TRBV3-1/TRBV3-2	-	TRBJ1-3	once	CASSQTGGYSGNTIYF	TGTGCCAGCAGCCAAACCGGGGGGTACTCTGGAAACACCATATATTTT
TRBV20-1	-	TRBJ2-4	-	CSASESVAKNIQYF	TGCAGTGCTAGTGAGAGCGTAGCCAAAAACATTCAGTACTTC
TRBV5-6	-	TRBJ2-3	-	CASSFGGGATDTQYF	TGTGCCAGCAGCTTTGGTGGAGGGGCCACAGATACGCAGTATTTT
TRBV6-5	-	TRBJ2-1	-	CASSLLGIDEQFF	TGTGCCAGCAGCTTACTAGGGATTGATGAGCAGTTCTTC
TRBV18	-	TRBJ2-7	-	CASSGSSYEQYF	TGTGCCAGCTCGGGCAGCTCCTACGAGCAGTACTTC
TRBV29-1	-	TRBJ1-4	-	CSVIGGYGEKLFF	TGCAGCGTTATTGGGGGCTATGGAGAAAAACTGTTTTTT
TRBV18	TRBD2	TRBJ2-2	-	CASSPGLAGTNGELFF	TGTGCCAGCTCACCGGGACTAGCGGGAACGAACGGGGAGCTGTTTTTT
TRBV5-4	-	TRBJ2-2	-	CASSLVIGVAGELFF	TGTGCCAGCAGCTTGGTTATAGGGGTAGCCGGGGAGCTGTTTTTT
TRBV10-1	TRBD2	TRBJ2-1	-	CASSDLELAGEDEQFF	TGCGCCAGCAGTGATTTGGAGCTAGCGGGGGAGGATGAGCAGTTCTTC
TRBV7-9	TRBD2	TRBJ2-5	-	CASRYRLAGEETQYF	TGTGCCAGCAGATACAGACTAGCGGGGGAAGAGACCCAGTACTTC
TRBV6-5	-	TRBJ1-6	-	CATQADSPLHF	TGTGCCACGCAAGCGGATTCACCCCTCCACTTT
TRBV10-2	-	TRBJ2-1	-	CASNQANSYNEQFF	TGCGCCAGCAACCAGGCTAACTCCTACAATGAGCAGTTCTTC
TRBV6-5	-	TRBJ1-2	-	CASRGGYGYTF	TGTGCCAGCAGAGGGGGCTATGGCTACACCTTC
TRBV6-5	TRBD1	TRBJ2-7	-	CASSPRDRTHEQYF	TGTGCCAGCAGTCCCCGGGACAGGACACACGAGCAGTACTTC
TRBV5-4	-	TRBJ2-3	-	CASSLGGYLDTQYF	TGTGCCAGCAGCTTGGGAGGCTATCTAGATACGCAGTATTTT
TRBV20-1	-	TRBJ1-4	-	CSASEFPGEKLFF	TGCAGTGCTAGTGAATTTCCCGGGGAAAAACTGTTTTTT
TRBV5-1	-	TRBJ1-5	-	CASSLGQGYNQPQHF	TGCGCCAGCAGCTTGGGTCAGGGGTACAATCAGCCCCAGCATTTT
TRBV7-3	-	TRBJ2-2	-	CASSLNQGGTGELFF	TGTGCCAGCAGCTTAAACCAGGGAGGCACCGGGGAGCTGTTTTTT
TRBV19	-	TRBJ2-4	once	CASSIDTGWGAKNIQYF	TGTGCCAGTAGTATAGATACAGGGTGGGGGGCCAAAAACATTCAGTACTTC
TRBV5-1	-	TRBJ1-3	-	CASSPRHTFSGNTIYF	TGCGCCAGCAGCCCGCGACACACTTTCTCTGGAAACACCATATATTTT
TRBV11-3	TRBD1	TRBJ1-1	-	CASSLQGGTDPAFF	TGTGCCAGCAGCTTACAGGGCGGGACAGATCCCGCTTTCTTT
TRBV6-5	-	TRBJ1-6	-	CASRFDRNSPLHF	TGTGCCAGCAGGTTCGACAGGAATTCACCCCTCCACTTT
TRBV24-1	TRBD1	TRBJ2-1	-	CATSDLRQGKLFF	TGTGCCACCAGTGACTTACGACAGGGGAAGCTGTTCTTC